This T cell receptor beta chain was observed in a study of blood T cell repertoires in COVID-19. At the level of the study: COVID-19 samples from acute and convalescent phases originated in the United States, Italy and Spain. In each case, the material was cDNA or gDNA derived from T cells, B-cell-depleted T cells, or PBMCs.

This clone was detected a few times. The table came from immunoSEQ multiplex PCR; TCRdb's copy has only in-frame clones and leaves some out. Of roughly 360,000 clones listed, roughly 87% are singletons. V lost 6 bases and J lost 5, with 15 bases in between. The CDR3 length is 14 residues. Per germline, CDR1 SGHTA and CDR2 FQGNSA. Participant-given clinical history determined each cohort assignment. Symptom resolution, clearance, or two negative PCRs marked the recovered donors of Cohort 3. The chain uses TRBV7-2 and TRBJ2-3; TRBD2 is a possible D gene (6 bases). Sequencing was done on a sample of PBMCs or T cells enriched from blood (not recorded which). This clonotype was sampled from a woman in her forties or fifties who had recovered from COVID-19. The CDR3 nucleotides are TGTGCCAGCAGTAATAGGCGGGGTGAAGATACGCAGTATTTT. This gives the protein CASSNRRGEDTQYF.